This TCR beta chain was recorded in a study of blood T cell repertoires in COVID-19. About the research overall: There were acute and convalescent COVID-19 samples, and they came from the United States, Italy and Spain. From T cells, B-cell-depleted T cells, or PBMCs came the material, which was cDNA or gDNA.

The CDR3 runs to 12 residues. Germline CDR1 MNHEY, CDR2 SMNVEV (reference sequence). Produced via immunoSEQ multiplex PCR; TCRdb's table is partial and in-frame only. The table lists 90,000 or so clones, 75% to 90% of them singletons. The chain joins TRBV27 to TRBJ2-1; unclear D gene. The source material was peripheral blood. This receptor was identified in a man of 80 years or more with active or convalescent COVID-19. CDR3 protein: CAVTSSYNEQFF. CDR3 nucleotide sequence: TGTGCTGTTACGAGCTCCTACAATGAGCAGTTCTTC.